This is a list of T cell receptor beta chains from one sample in a study of blood T cell repertoires in COVID-19. Sequencing was performed with immunoSEQ multiplex PCR; in TCRdb, only in-frame clones are kept and a portion is missing. Here the sample spans tens of thousands of clones, 88% being singletons. Material for sequencing was peripheral blood. These receptors were obtained from an elderly woman with acute or convalescent COVID-19. CDR3s include the opening cysteine and the closing phenylalanine or tryptophan. The D gene is left open where the match is weak. Not all rows give a size; the values are once, few, many and, for expanded clones, a class.

V	size	J	D	DNA	CDR3
TRBV4-2	once	TRBJ1-2	NA	TGTGCCAGCAGCCAGAGCGGCCGCGGCTACACCTTC	CASSQSGRGYTF
TRBV7-2	NA	TRBJ2-3	TRBD1	TGTGCCAGCAGCTTCGGGACAGGGGGCACAGATACGCAGTATTTT	CASSFGTGGTDTQYF
TRBV11-3	once	TRBJ2-1	NA	TGTGCCAGCAGCTTAAATCTAGCCCCTGGCTACAATGAGCAGTTCTTC	CASSLNLAPGYNEQFF
TRBV5-1	once	TRBJ2-2	NA	TGCGCCAGCAGCTTGCAGGGTAACACCGGGGAGCTGTTTTTT	CASSLQGNTGELFF
TRBV19	few	TRBJ1-2	TRBD1	TGTGCCAGTAGCAGTCCCCGGGACAGGGACTATGGCTACACCTTC	CASSSPRDRDYGYTF
TRBV4-2	NA	TRBJ1-1	NA	TGTGCCAGCAGCCAAAACCCGACAGTGAACACTGAAGCTTTCTTT	CASSQNPTVNTEAFF
TRBV7-2	NA	TRBJ2-7	NA	TGTGCCAGCAGCTTAGCGGCTAGCCAGACCCCCTACGAGCAGTACTTC	CASSLAASQTPYEQYF
TRBV27	NA	TRBJ2-2	TRBD1	TGTGCCAGCACCGGACAGGGGCCCTACACCGGGGAGCTGTTTTTT	CASTGQGPYTGELFF
TRBV19	NA	TRBJ2-7	TRBD1	TGTGCCAGTAGGGATCCAGGACAGGGGGCTTACGAGCAGTACTTC	CASRDPGQGAYEQYF
TRBV11-3	NA	TRBJ2-7	TRBD1	TGTGCCAGCAGCCTGGGGACAGGGATAGCCTACGAGCAGTACTTC	CASSLGTGIAYEQYF
TRBV27	NA	TRBJ2-3	NA	TGTGCCAGCAGTTTAATAACAGATACGCAGTATTTT	CASSLITDTQYF
TRBV6-1	NA	TRBJ1-1	NA	TGTGCCAGCAGTGATATGGGAGCCCCGAACACTGAAGCTTTCTTT	CASSDMGAPNTEAFF
TRBV29-1	once	TRBJ1-2	TRBD1	TGCAGCGTAACAGGGGTGGGCTATGGCTACACCTTC	CSVTGVGYGYTF
TRBV21-1	NA	TRBJ1-1	NA	TGTGCCAGCAGCATAGGGACACGGAACACTGAAGCTTTCTTT	CASSIGTRNTEAFF
TRBV7-2	NA	TRBJ2-3	NA	TGTGCCAGCAGCCCCCCTGCCGGGTTCACAGATACGCAGTATTTT	CASSPPAGFTDTQYF
TRBV4-3	NA	TRBJ2-7	TRBD2	TGCGCCAGCAGCCAGGGGGGGGGAAGGCAGTACTTC	CASSQGGGRQYF
TRBV7-9	NA	TRBJ2-2	NA	TGTGCCAGCAGCTTAGATTCCCCCACGAACACCGGGGAGCTGTTTTTT	CASSLDSPTNTGELFF
TRBV29-1	few	TRBJ1-4	NA	TGCAGCGTTCGCGGGACCTCTGGGGAAAAACTGTTTTTT	CSVRGTSGEKLFF
TRBV5-4	NA	TRBJ2-5	NA	TGTGCCAGCAGCTACGGACACCTCCAAGAGACCCAGTACTTC	CASSYGHLQETQYF
TRBV7-8	NA	TRBJ2-2	TRBD1	TGTGCCAGCAGCTACCGGAGGACAGGGAACACCGGGGAGCTGTTTTTT	CASSYRRTGNTGELFF
TRBV7-9	once	TRBJ1-2	NA	TGTGCCAGCAGCCGTACTAACTATGGCTACACCTTC	CASSRTNYGYTF
TRBV5-6	NA	TRBJ2-7	TRBD2	TGTGCCAGCAGCTCCTCCGGGGGGAGGTCTTACGAGCAGTACTTC	CASSSSGGRSYEQYF
TRBV29-1	NA	TRBJ2-7	TRBD1	TGCAGCGTTTCTAGACAGGGGCTTGACTACGAGCAGTACTTC	CSVSRQGLDYEQYF
TRBV27	NA	TRBJ2-1	NA	TGTGCCAGCAGCACCCAACCGGTATCAGGTGAGCAGTTCTTC	CASSTQPVSGEQFF
TRBV2	NA	TRBJ1-1	NA	TGTGCCAGCAGTGAAGGGGGGCCGGACACTGAAGCTTTCTTT	CASSEGGPDTEAFF
TRBV7-9	NA	TRBJ2-7	NA	TGTGCCAGCAGCTTAGGAGGGACGGGAGCCTACGAGCAGTACTTC	CASSLGGTGAYEQYF
TRBV12-2	few	TRBJ2-7	NA	TGTGCAAGTCGCTTAACATTACTAGCGGGAGGCGAGCAGTACTTC	CASRLTLLAGGEQYF
TRBV6-5	NA	TRBJ2-1	TRBD1	TGTGCCAGCAGTTACTCGACACAGGGGTCCGGTGAGCAGTTCTTC	CASSYSTQGSGEQFF
TRBV19	NA	TRBJ2-3	NA	TGTGCCAGTAGTATAGGGGTGGGCGCAGATACGCAGTATTTT	CASSIGVGADTQYF
TRBV5-4	NA	TRBJ2-3	NA	TGTGCCAGCAGCTCGGCCGGGTGGGCAGATACGCAGTATTTT	CASSSAGWADTQYF
TRBV2	NA	TRBJ2-3	NA	TGTGCCAGCAGTGAATACAGGGATACGCAGTATTTT	CASSEYRDTQYF
TRBV7-2	NA	TRBJ2-3	NA	TGTGCCAGCAGCTTAGTCGGTAGCACCCCCCCAGATACGCAGTATTTT	CASSLVGSTPPDTQYF
TRBV18	NA	TRBJ1-6	NA	TGTGCCAGCTCACCTGGACAAATAAATCCCAGCTCCTATAATTCACCCCTCCACTTT	CASSPGQINPSSYNSPLHF
TRBV27	NA	TRBJ1-2	TRBD1	TGTGCCAGCCGGGGACAGACGGTTCACTATGGCTACACCTTC	CASRGQTVHYGYTF
TRBV9	NA	TRBJ2-3	NA	TGTGCCAGCAGCCCGGGTGGGGGCGGAAAAAGCACAGATACGCAGTATTTT	CASSPGGGGKSTDTQYF
TRBV9	NA	TRBJ2-1	TRBD2	TGTGCCAGCAGCCCAGGACTAGCGGGATATACGGCTTACAATGAGCAGTTCTTC	CASSPGLAGYTAYNEQFF
TRBV20-1	NA	TRBJ2-1	TRBD2	TGCAGTGCTAGTGCCAGCGGGAGGGCCCATGAGCAGTTCTTC	CSASASGRAHEQFF
TRBV20-1	NA	TRBJ2-5	NA	TGCAGTGCTAGTATTGGGGGGGCCGGGGAGACCCAGTACTTC	CSASIGGAGETQYF
TRBV10-3	NA	TRBJ2-3	NA	TGTGCCATCCGAAACCTATTCACAGATACGCAGTATTTT	CAIRNLFTDTQYF
TRBV30	NA	TRBJ2-4	TRBD2	TGTGCCTGGGGGAGCGGGAGGCGAGACATTCAGTACTTC	CAWGSGRRDIQYF
TRBV5-6	NA	TRBJ1-1	NA	TGTGCCAGCAGCTTAACAACGAACACTGAAGCTTTCTTT	CASSLTTNTEAFF
TRBV19	NA	TRBJ2-1	NA	TGTGCCAGTAATCCTGGTAGCGGTTCCTACAATGAGCAGTTCTTC	CASNPGSGSYNEQFF
TRBV2	NA	TRBJ2-3	TRBD2	TGTGCCAGCAGTGAAGCTTTGGGACTACGGACAGATACGCAGTATTTT	CASSEALGLRTDTQYF
TRBV28	NA	TRBJ2-5	TRBD2	TGTGCCAGCAGACCCCCCGGGACTAGCGACGAGACCCAGTACTTC	CASRPPGTSDETQYF
TRBV19	NA	TRBJ1-5	NA	TGTGCCAGTAGTATAGGCAGATATAGCAATCAGCCCCAGCATTTT	CASSIGRYSNQPQHF
TRBV3-1/TRBV3-2	few	TRBJ2-5	TRBD1	TGTGCCAGCAGCAGACAGGGGGCAACCCAAGAGACCCAGTACTTC	CASSRQGATQETQYF
TRBV6-2/TRBV6-3	NA	TRBJ1-4	NA	TGTGCCAGCAGCCAGGCTGCCCCGGGAAAACTGTTTTTT	CASSQAAPGKLFF
TRBV19	NA	TRBJ1-2	NA	TGTGCCAGTACCGCCGGCCCAGGATCGGGGGGCTACACCTTC	CASTAGPGSGGYTF
TRBV6-6	NA	TRBJ1-2	TRBD1	TGTGCCAGCAGTTACTCTCCGGGACAGGGGGCCTATGGCTACACCTTC	CASSYSPGQGAYGYTF